This entry concerns a single T cell receptor beta chain. The antigen remains unidentified. This sample is part of a study of cytomegalovirus exposure and HLA in healthy donors. Points from the study as a whole: In a later analysis, a genetic analysis reported fewer productive-TCR N-insertions in an Asian-associated ancestry cluster than the cohort average. Association with HLA alleles at 0.05 false discovery rate was found for around 17,000 TCR beta sequences in a later analysis. A missense variant in DCLRE1C was later tied to TCR beta V- and J-gene trimming.

CDR1 and CDR2 (germline): SNHLY, FYNNEI. Trimming cost V 4 bases and J 6 bases; bases outside gene matches: 7. This CDR3 spans 14 amino acids. Amplification used 60 Vbeta primers and 13 Jbeta primers. The table came from immunoSEQ multiplex PCR; TCRdb's copy has only in-frame clones and leaves some out. This table has fewer than 200,000 clones, approximately 72% appearing once. The sample consisted of PBMCs. The rearrangement joins TRBV2 to TRBJ2-7; 9 nucleotides agree with TRBD1. The sequence was collected from a human donor in good health. The DNA for the CDR3 is TGTGCCAGCAGTGGGGACAGGGAGGCCCGCGAGCAGTACTTC. Protein sequence: CASSGDREAREQYF. The full variable domain, rest sourced from reference TRBV2 and TRBJ2-7, is EPEVTQTPSHQVTQMGQEVILRCVPISNHLYFYWYRQILGQKVEFLVSFYNNEISEKSEIFDDQFSVERPDGSNFTLKIRSTKLEDSAMYFCASSGDREAREQYFGPGTRLTVT.